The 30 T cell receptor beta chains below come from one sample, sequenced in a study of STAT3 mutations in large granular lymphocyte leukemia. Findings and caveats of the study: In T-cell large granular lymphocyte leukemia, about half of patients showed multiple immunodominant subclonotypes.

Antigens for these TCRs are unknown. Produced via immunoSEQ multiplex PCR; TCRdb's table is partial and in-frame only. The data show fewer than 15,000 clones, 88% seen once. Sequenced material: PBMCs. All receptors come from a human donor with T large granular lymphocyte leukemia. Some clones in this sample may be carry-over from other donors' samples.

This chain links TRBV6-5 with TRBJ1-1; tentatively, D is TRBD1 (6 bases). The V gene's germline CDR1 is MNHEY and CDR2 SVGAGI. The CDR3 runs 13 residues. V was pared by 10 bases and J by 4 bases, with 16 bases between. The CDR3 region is CATDTGIGTEAFF. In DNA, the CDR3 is TGTGCCACCGATACAGGGATAGGCACTGAAGCTTTCTTT.

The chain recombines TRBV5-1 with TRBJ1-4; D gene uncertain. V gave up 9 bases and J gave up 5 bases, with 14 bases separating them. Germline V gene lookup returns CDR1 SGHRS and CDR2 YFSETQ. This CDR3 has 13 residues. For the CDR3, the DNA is TGCGCCACAAGGACGGACGGGAATGAAAAACTGTTTTTT. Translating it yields CATRTDGNEKLFF.

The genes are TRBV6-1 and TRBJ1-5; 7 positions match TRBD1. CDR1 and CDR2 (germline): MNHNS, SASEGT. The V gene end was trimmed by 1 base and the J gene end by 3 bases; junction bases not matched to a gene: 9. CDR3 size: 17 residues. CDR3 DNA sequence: TGTGCCAGCAGTGAAGTGGAGGGGACAGTGTACAATCAGCCCCAGCATTTT. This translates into CASSEVEGTVYNQPQHF.

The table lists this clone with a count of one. DNA for the CDR3: TGCGCCAGCAGCTTGTACGGTATAGGAACAGATACGCAGTATTTT. The encoded protein is CASSLYGIGTDTQYF. This rearrangement joins TRBV5-1 to TRBJ2-3; D remains unclear. Germline CDR1 reads SGHRS; CDR2 reads YFSETQ. This CDR3 is 15 amino acids long. V was clipped by 1 base and J by 3 bases, with 12 bases between them.

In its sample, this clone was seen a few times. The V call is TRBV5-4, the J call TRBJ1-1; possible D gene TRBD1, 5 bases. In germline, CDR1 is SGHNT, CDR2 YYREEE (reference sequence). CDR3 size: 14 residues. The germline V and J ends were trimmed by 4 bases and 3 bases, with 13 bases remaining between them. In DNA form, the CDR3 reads TGTGCCAGCAGCCCCGGGACGATAGACACTGAAGCTTTCTTT. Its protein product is CASSPGTIDTEAFF.

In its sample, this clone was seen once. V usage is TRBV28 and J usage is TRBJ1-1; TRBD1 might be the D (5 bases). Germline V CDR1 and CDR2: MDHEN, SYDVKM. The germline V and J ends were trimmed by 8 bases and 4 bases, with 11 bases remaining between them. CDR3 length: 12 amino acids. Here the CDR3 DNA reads TGTGCCAGCTCAGGGAGAAGCACTGAAGCTTTCTTT. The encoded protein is CASSGRSTEAFF.

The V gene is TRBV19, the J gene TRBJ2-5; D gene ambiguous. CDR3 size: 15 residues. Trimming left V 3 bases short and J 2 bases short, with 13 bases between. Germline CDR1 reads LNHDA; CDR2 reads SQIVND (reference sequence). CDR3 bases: TGTGCCAGTAGTATCACCCGTCGGCTACAAGAGACCCAGTACTTC. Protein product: CASSITRRLQETQYF.

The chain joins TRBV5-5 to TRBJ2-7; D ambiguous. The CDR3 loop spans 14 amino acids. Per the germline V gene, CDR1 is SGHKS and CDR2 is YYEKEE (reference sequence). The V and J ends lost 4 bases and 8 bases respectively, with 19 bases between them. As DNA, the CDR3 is TGTGCCAGCAGCGTAGGGCCCCCTTCCTTCCAGCAGTACTTC. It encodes CASSVGPPSFQQYF. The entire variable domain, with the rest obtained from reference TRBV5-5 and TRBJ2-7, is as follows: DAGVTQSPTHLIKTRGQQVTLRCSPISGHKSVSWYQQVLGQGPQFIFQYYEKEERGRGNFPDRFSARQFPNYSSELNVNALLLGDSALYLCASSVGPPSFQQYFGPGTRLTVT.

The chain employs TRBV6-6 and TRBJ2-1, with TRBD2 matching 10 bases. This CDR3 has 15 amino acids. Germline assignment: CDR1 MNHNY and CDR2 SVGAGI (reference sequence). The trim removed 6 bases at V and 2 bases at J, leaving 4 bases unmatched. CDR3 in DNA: TGTGCCAGCAGCCTAAGCGGGGGGGCCTACAATGAGCAGTTCTTC. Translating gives CASSLSGGAYNEQFF.

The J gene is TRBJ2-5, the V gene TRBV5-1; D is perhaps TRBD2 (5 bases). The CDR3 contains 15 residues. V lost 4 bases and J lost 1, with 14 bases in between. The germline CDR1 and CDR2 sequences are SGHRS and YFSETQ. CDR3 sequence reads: CASSAGVGLQETQYF. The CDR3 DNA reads TGCGCCAGCAGCGCCGGGGTCGGGCTCCAAGAGACCCAGTACTTC.

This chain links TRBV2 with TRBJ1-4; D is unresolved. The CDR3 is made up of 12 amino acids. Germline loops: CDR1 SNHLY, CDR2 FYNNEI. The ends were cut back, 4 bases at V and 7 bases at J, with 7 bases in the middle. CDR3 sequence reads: CASSVRGEKLFF. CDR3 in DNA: TGTGCCAGCAGTGTGCGGGGTGAAAAACTGTTTTTT.

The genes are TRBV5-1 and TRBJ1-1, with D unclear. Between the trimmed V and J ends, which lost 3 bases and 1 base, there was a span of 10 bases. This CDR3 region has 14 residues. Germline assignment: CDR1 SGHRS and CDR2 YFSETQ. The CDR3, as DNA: TGCGCCAGCAGCTCCCGAGGGTCGAACACTGAAGCTTTCTTT. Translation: CASSSRGSNTEAFF.

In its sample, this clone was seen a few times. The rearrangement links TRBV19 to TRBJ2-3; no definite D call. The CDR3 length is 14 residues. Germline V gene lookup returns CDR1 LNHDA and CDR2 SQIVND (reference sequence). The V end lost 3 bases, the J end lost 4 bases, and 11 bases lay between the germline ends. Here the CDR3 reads CASSMGAPSDTQYF. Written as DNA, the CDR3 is TGTGCCAGTAGTATGGGCGCCCCGTCAGATACGCAGTATTTT.

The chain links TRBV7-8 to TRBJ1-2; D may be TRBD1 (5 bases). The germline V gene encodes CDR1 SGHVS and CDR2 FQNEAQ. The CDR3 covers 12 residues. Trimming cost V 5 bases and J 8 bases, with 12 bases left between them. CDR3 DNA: TGTGCCAGCAGCCTCCAGGGTAGCGGCTACACCTTC. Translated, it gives CASSLQGSGYTF.

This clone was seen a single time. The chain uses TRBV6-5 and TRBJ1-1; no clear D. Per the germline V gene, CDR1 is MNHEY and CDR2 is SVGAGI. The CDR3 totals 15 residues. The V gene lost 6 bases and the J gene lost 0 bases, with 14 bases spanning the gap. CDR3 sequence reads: CASSRTRGLNTEAFF. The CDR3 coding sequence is TGTGCCAGCAGCCGAACACGGGGATTGAACACTGAAGCTTTCTTT.

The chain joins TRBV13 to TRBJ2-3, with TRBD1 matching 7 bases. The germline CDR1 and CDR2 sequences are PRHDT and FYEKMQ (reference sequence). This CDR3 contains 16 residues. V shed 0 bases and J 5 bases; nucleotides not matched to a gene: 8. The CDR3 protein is CASSLGQGSLGDTQYF. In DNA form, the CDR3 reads TGTGCCAGCAGCTTAGGACAGGGGAGTCTTGGAGATACGCAGTATTTT.

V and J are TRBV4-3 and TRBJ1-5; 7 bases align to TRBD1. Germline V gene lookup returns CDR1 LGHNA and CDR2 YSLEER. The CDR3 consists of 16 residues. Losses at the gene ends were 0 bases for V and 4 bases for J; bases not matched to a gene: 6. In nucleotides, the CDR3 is TGCGCCAGCAGCCAAGAGTGGGGACAGACTAATCAGCCCCAGCATTTT. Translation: CASSQEWGQTNQPQHF.

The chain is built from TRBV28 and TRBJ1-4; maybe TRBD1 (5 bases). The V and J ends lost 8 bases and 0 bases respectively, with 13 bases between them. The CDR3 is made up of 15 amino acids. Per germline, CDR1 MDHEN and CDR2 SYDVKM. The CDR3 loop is CASQLAGATNEKLFF. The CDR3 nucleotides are TGTGCCAGCCAGCTTGCGGGGGCAACTAATGAAAAACTGTTTTTT.

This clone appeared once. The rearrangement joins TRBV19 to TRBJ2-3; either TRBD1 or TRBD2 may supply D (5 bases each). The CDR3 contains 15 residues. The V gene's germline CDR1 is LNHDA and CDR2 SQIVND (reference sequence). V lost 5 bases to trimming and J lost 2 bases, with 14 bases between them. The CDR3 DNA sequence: TGTGCCAGTAGTCTCCAATGGGGGTTCACAGATACGCAGTATTTT. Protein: CASSLQWGFTDTQYF.

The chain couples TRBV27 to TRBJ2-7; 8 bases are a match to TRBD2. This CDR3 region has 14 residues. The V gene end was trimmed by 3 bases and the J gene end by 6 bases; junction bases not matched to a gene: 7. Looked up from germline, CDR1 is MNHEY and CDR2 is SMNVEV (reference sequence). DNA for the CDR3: TGTGCCAGCAGTTTGGCGAGCGGGAGTAGCGAGCAGTACTTC. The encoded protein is CASSLASGSSEQYF.

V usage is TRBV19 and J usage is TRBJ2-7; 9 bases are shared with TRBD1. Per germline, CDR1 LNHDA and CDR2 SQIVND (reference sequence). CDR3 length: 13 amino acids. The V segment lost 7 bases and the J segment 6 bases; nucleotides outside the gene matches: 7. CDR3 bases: TGTGCCAGTATGGACAGGGGATTAGGCGAGCAGTACTTC. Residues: CASMDRGLGEQYF.

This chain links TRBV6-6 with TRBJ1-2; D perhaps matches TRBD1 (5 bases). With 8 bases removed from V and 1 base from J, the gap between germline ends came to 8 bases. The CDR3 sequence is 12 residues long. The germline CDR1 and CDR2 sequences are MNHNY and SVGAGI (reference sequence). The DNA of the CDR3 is TGTGCCAGCCAACAGGATAACTATGGCTACACCTTC. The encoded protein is CASQQDNYGYTF.

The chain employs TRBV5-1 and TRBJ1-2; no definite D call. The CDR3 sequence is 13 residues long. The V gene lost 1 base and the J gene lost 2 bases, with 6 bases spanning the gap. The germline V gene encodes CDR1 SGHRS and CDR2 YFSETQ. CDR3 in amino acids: CASSLSENYGYTF. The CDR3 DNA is TGCGCCAGCAGCTTGAGCGAGAACTATGGCTACACCTTC. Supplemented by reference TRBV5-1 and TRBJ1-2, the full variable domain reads KAGVTQTPRYLIKTRGQQVTLSCSPISGHRSVSWYQQTPGQGLQFLFEYFSETQRNKGNFPGRFSGRQFSNSRSEMNVSTLELGDSALYLCASSLSENYGYTFGSGTRLTVV.

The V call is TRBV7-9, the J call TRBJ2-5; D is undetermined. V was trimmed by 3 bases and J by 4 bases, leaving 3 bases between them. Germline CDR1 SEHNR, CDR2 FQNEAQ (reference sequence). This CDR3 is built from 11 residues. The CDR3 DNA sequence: TGTGCCAGCAGCTTTACAGAGACCCAGTACTTC. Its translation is CASSFTETQYF.

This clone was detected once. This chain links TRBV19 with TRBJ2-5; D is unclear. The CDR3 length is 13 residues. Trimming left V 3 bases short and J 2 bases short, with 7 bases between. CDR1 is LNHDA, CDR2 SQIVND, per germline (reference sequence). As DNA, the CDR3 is TGTGCCAGTAGTATCTCCACGCAAGAGACCCAGTACTTC. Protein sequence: CASSISTQETQYF.

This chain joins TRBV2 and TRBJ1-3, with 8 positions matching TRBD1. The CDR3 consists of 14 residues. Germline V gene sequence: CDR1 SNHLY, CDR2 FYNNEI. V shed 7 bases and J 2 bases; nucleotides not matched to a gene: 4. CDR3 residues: CASTLQGAGNTIYF. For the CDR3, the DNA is TGTGCCAGCACCTTACAGGGGGCTGGAAACACCATATATTTT. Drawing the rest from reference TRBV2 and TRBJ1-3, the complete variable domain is EPEVTQTPSHQVTQMGQEVILRCVPISNHLYFYWYRQILGQKVEFLVSFYNNEISEKSEIFDDQFSVERPDGSNFTLKIRSTKLEDSAMYFCASTLQGAGNTIYFGEGSWLTVV.

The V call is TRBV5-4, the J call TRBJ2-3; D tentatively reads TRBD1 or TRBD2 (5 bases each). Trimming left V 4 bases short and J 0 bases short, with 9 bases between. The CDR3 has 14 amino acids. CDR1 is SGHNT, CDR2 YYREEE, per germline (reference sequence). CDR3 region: CASSTRDSTDTQYF. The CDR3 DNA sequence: TGTGCCAGCAGCACCAGGGACAGCACAGATACGCAGTATTTT.

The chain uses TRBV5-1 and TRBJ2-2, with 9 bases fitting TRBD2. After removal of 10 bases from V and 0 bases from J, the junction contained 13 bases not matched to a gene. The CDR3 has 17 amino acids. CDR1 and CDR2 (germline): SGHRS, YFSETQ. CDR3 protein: CASRRGLAGTNTGELFF. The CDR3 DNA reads TGCGCCTCCAGGAGGGGGCTAGCGGGGACGAACACCGGGGAGCTGTTTTTT.

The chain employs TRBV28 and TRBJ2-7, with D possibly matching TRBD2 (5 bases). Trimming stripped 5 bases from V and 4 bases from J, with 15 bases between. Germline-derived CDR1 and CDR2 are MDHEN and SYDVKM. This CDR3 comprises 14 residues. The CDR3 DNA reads TGTGCCAGCAGTCGCAGCCGGGATTCGTACGAGCAGTACTTC. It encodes CASSRSRDSYEQYF. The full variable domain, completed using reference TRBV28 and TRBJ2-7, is DVKVTQSSRYLVKRTGEKVFLECVQDMDHENMFWYRQDPGLGLRLIYFSYDVKMKEKGDIPEGYSVSREKKERFSLILESASTNQTSMYLCASSRSRDSYEQYFGPGTRLTVT.

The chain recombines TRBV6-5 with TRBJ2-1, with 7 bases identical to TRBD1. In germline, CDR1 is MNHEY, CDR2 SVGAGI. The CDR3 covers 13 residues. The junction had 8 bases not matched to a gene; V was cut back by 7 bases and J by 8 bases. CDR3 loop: CASTGQAHHEQFF. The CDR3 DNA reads TGTGCCAGCACCGGACAGGCCCACCATGAGCAGTTCTTC.